These 25 T cell receptor beta chains share one sample of origin, sequenced in a study of T cell changes during pregnancy in multiple sclerosis. Profiled with immunoSEQ multiplex PCR; TCRdb holds only in-frame clones, not every one. The profile shows around 92,000 clones, roughly 91% of them singletons. The input for sequencing was peripheral blood, taken in the first trimester of pregnancy. The receptors were gathered from a female donor with multiple sclerosis, enrolled in a pregnancy study.

The genes are TRBV15 and TRBJ2-5, with TRBD1 identical over 10 bases. V dropped 4 bases and J dropped 3; count of bases not matched to a gene: 5. Per germline, CDR1 LNHNV and CDR2 YYDKDF (reference sequence). This CDR3 has 15 amino acids. The CDR3 sequence is CATSTPGQGKETQYF. The CDR3 DNA sequence: TGTGCCACCAGCACCCCGGGACAGGGGAAAGAGACCCAGTACTTC.

This chain uses TRBV10-3 with TRBJ2-1, with 8 bases lining up with TRBD2. The CDR3 contains 17 residues. CDR1 ENHRY and CDR2 SYGVKD come from the germline V gene. Trimming took 2 bases from V and 8 from J; bases not matched to a gene: 14. The CDR3 DNA sequence: TGTGCCATCAGTGAGCTGCGATTTAGCGGGGTAGGGGATGAGCAGTTCTTC. This encodes CAISELRFSGVGDEQFF.

The rearrangement joins TRBV7-9 to TRBJ2-5; maybe TRBD2 (5 bases). Per germline, CDR1 SEHNR and CDR2 FQNEAQ (reference sequence). CDR3 length: 12 amino acids. Trimming pared 1 base from V and 8 bases from J, leaving 8 bases between. DNA of the CDR3: TGTGCCAGCAGCTTAGGGCTAGCAACCCAGTACTTC. Translated, it gives CASSLGLATQYF.

The chain recombines TRBV9 with TRBJ2-3, with 9 nucleotides matching TRBD2. CDR1 and CDR2 (germline): SGDLS, YYNGEE. The trim removed 3 bases at V and 1 base at J, leaving 3 bases unmatched. The CDR3 length is 15 residues. The CDR3 sequence: CASSERTSGTDTQYF. The DNA of the CDR3 is TGTGCCAGCAGCGAGAGGACTAGCGGCACAGATACGCAGTATTTT.

The chain is built from TRBV14 and TRBJ2-2, with D perhaps TRBD2 (6 bases). Germline loops: CDR1 SGHDN, CDR2 FVKESK. The ends were cut back, 3 bases at V and 7 bases at J, with 9 bases in the middle. This CDR3 spans 13 amino acids. The CDR3: CASSQRGGGELFF. CDR3 in DNA: TGTGCCAGCAGCCAGAGGGGAGGCGGGGAGCTGTTTTTT.

The chain joins TRBV6-1 to TRBJ1-4; no clear D gene. Trimming removed 11 bases at V and 7 bases at J, with 17 bases between. This CDR3 spans 13 amino acids. Germline loops: CDR1 MNHNS, CDR2 SASEGT. As DNA, the CDR3 is TGTGCCTGTTATTGGCAGGCGAGTGAAAAACTGTTTTTT. It specifies CACYWQASEKLFF.

The chain joins TRBV12-5 to TRBJ2-2; TRBD1 is a possible D gene (5 bases). The length of the CDR3 is 13 residues. V dropped 8 bases and J dropped 4 bases, with 11 bases sitting between them. Per the germline V gene, CDR1 is LGHNT and CDR2 is FRNRAP. CDR3 DNA: TGTGCTAGTCAGGGCTTGACCACCGGGGAGCTGTTTTTT. Translation gives CASQGLTTGELFF. Supplemented by reference TRBV12-5 and TRBJ2-2, the full variable domain reads DARVTQTPRHKVTEMGQEVTMRCQPILGHNTVFWYRQTMMQGLELLAYFRNRAPLDDSGMPKDRFSAEMPDATLATLKIQPSEPRDSAVYFCASQGLTTGELFFGEGSRLTVL.

The rearrangement uses TRBV5-6 and TRBJ2-2; perhaps TRBD1 as D (5 bases). The CDR3 extends over 16 amino acids. Germline V gene lookup returns CDR1 SGHDT and CDR2 YYEEEE. V was clipped by 1 base and J by 0 bases, with 10 bases between them. The DNA for the CDR3 is TGTGCCAGCAGCTTGATAACAGGATCGAACACCGGGGAGCTGTTTTTT. Protein sequence: CASSLITGSNTGELFF. Based on the CDR3 plus reference TRBV5-6 and TRBJ2-2, the full variable domain is DAGVTQSPTHLIKTRGQQVTLRCSPKSGHDTVSWYQQALGQGPQFIFQYYEEEERQRGNFPDRFSGHQFPNYSSELNVNALLLGDSALYLCASSLITGSNTGELFFGEGSRLTVL.

Worth noting for this clone: Other DNA sequences in the same sample also yield this CDR3. The chain uses TRBV9 and TRBJ2-1, with 8 bases lining up with TRBD2. The CDR3 consists of 15 residues. Per the germline V gene, CDR1 is SGDLS and CDR2 is YYNGEE. V shed 0 bases, J shed 4 bases, and the junction held 3 bases outside the gene matches. The CDR3 sequence: CASSVAGGGYNEQFF. The CDR3 DNA reads as TGTGCCAGCAGCGTAGCGGGGGGGGGTTACAATGAGCAGTTCTTC.

This chain links TRBV29-1 with TRBJ1-2; no firm D call. V lost 7 bases, J lost 1 base, and 7 bases lay in between. Germline CDR1 is SQVTM and CDR2 is ANQGSEA. CDR3 length equals 11 residues. The CDR3 sequence is CSAGDNYGYTF. The CDR3 DNA follows: TGCAGCGCAGGTGATAACTATGGCTACACCTTC.

The chain links TRBV27 to TRBJ2-3; TRBD2 matches 14 bases. The CDR3 is made up of 17 amino acids. CDR1 and CDR2 (germline): MNHEY, SMNVEV (reference sequence). The junction had 5 bases not matched to a gene; V was cut back by 3 bases and J by 3 bases. CDR3 loop: CASSFGTSGGITDTQYF. The CDR3 DNA is TGTGCCAGCAGTTTTGGGACTAGCGGGGGTATAACAGATACGCAGTATTTT.

The genes are TRBV6-5 and TRBJ2-3; D ambiguous. From germline, CDR1 is MNHEY and CDR2 SVGAGI. V gave up 5 bases and J gave up 2 bases, with 5 bases separating them. The CDR3 length is 12 residues. The CDR3 DNA is TGTGCCAGCAGTCAGAACACAGATACGCAGTATTTT. Protein: CASSQNTDTQYF.

The chain carries TRBV27 and TRBJ2-5; D call uncertain. CDR1 MNHEY and CDR2 SMNVEV come from the germline V gene (reference sequence). The CDR3 contains 13 residues. The V end was cut by 3 bases, the J end by 1 base, with 6 bases between. CDR3 loop: CASSFTVQETQYF. The CDR3 DNA sequence: TGTGCCAGCAGTTTTACGGTCCAAGAGACCCAGTACTTC.

The genes are TRBV5-6 and TRBJ2-3; TRBD2 matches 13 bases. This CDR3 has 14 amino acids. Trimming at V came to 3 bases and at J to 6 bases, leaving 1 base not matched to a gene. Germline loops: CDR1 SGHDT, CDR2 YYEEEE. CDR3 in amino acids: CASSSGLAGDTQYF. The CDR3 DNA reads as TGTGCCAGCAGCTCGGGACTAGCGGGGGATACGCAGTATTTT.

This chain joins TRBV5-4 and TRBJ1-1; no clear D. Per germline, CDR1 SGHNT and CDR2 YYREEE (reference sequence). The CDR3 loop spans 15 amino acids. Trimming stripped 2 bases from V and 1 base from J, with 12 bases between. CDR3 loop: CASSFPSSGNTEAFF. The CDR3 DNA sequence: TGTGCCAGCAGCTTCCCGAGCTCAGGGAACACTGAAGCTTTCTTT.

The V and J genes are TRBV2 and TRBJ1-2, with a possible D match to TRBD1 (5 bases). The CDR3 extends over 16 amino acids. Germline assignment: CDR1 SNHLY and CDR2 FYNNEI. Trimming left V 0 bases short and J 6 bases short, with 17 bases between. The CDR3 loop reads CASSEALVGHYDGYTF. CDR3 nucleotides: TGTGCCAGCAGTGAAGCGCTTGTCGGACATTATGATGGCTACACCTTC.

V gene TRBV2 combines with J gene TRBJ2-1, with D uncertain. Germline CDR1 SNHLY, CDR2 FYNNEI. The CDR3 totals 11 residues. V was clipped by 6 bases and J by 9 bases, with 9 bases between them. The CDR3: CASRLRSEQFF. CDR3 coding DNA: TGTGCCAGCAGGCTGCGTTCTGAGCAGTTCTTC.

The chain combines TRBV29-1 with TRBJ2-7, with 7 bases identical to TRBD1. V was clipped by 2 bases and J by 2 bases; unmatched bases: 3. CDR1 and CDR2 (germline): SQVTM, ANQGSEA. CDR3 size: 13 residues. The DNA for the CDR3 is TGCAGCGTTGAACGACAGGGAACCTACGAGCAGTACTTC. Protein product: CSVERQGTYEQYF.

The chain is built from TRBV7-3 and TRBJ2-7; 8 nucleotides agree with TRBD1. Germline V gene lookup returns CDR1 SGHTA and CDR2 FQGTGA. The CDR3 extends over 14 amino acids. V lost 5 bases, J lost 2 bases, and 5 bases stayed unmatched. The CDR3 nucleotides read TGTGCCAGCAGCCCGACAGGGGACGCCTACGAGCAGTACTTC. As protein: CASSPTGDAYEQYF.

This chain joins TRBV11-2 and TRBJ2-5; TRBD2 aligns across 7 bases. The ends lost 0 bases at V and 1 base at J; junction bases unmatched: 11. From germline, CDR1 is SGHAT and CDR2 FQNNGV. CDR3 length equals 18 residues. CDR3 amino acids: CASSLDRVRGLGQETQYF. For the CDR3, the DNA is TGTGCCAGCAGCTTAGATCGAGTAAGAGGACTAGGCCAAGAGACCCAGTACTTC. Variable domain in full (rest from reference TRBV11-2 and TRBJ2-5): EAGVAQSPRYKIIEKRQSVAFWCNPISGHATLYWYQQILGQGPKLLIQFQNNGVVDDSQLPKDRFSAERLKGVDSTLKIQPAKLEDSAVYLCASSLDRVRGLGQETQYFGPGTRLLVL.

The CDR3 bases are TGTGCCAGCAAGAAGCCACAGGCTCTTGAAGCTTTCTTT. Translating it yields CASKKPQALEAFF. The chain carries TRBV6-5 and TRBJ1-1, with TRBD1 as a possible D gene (5 bases). The V gene lost 7 bases and the J gene lost 7 bases, with 16 bases spanning the gap. CDR1 is MNHEY and CDR2 is SVGAGI in the germline V gene. The CDR3 extends over 13 amino acids.

The chain couples TRBV29-1 to TRBJ1-2; 9 bases are a match to TRBD1. CDR1 and CDR2 (germline): SQVTM, ANQGSEA. The CDR3 spans 16 residues. Trimming cost V 6 bases and J 0 bases; bases outside gene matches: 11. The CDR3, as DNA: TGCAGCGTGGATACCGGGACAGGGCCGACTAACTATGGCTACACCTTC. This codes for CSVDTGTGPTNYGYTF.

This chain joins TRBV10-3 and TRBJ2-1; 14 bases line up with TRBD2. The ends lost 10 bases at V and 10 bases at J; junction bases unmatched: 12. The CDR3 sequence is 15 residues long. The germline V gene has CDR1 ENHRY and CDR2 SYGVKD. This CDR3 is CATLKTSGGAEEQFF. The CDR3 region has the DNA TGTGCCACTCTAAAGACTAGCGGGGGGGCCGAAGAGCAGTTCTTC.

The gene calls are TRBV10-3 and TRBJ2-5; D might be TRBD1 (6 bases). Germline lookup yields CDR1 ENHRY and CDR2 SYGVKD. V lost 2 bases, J lost 5 bases, and 12 bases lay in between. The CDR3 has 14 residues. CDR3 nucleotide sequence: TGTGCCATCAGTGAGCCTACAGGGTTGGAGACCCAGTACTTC. Protein product: CAISEPTGLETQYF.

The rearrangement joins TRBV2 to TRBJ1-5; D might be TRBD1 (6 bases). V shed 6 bases and J shed 0 bases, with 12 bases lying between them. This CDR3 region has 15 residues. Germline CDR1 reads SNHLY; CDR2 reads FYNNEI. Here the CDR3 reads CASRVDSNSNQPQHF. The CDR3 bases are TGTGCCAGCAGAGTGGACAGTAATAGCAATCAGCCCCAGCATTTT.